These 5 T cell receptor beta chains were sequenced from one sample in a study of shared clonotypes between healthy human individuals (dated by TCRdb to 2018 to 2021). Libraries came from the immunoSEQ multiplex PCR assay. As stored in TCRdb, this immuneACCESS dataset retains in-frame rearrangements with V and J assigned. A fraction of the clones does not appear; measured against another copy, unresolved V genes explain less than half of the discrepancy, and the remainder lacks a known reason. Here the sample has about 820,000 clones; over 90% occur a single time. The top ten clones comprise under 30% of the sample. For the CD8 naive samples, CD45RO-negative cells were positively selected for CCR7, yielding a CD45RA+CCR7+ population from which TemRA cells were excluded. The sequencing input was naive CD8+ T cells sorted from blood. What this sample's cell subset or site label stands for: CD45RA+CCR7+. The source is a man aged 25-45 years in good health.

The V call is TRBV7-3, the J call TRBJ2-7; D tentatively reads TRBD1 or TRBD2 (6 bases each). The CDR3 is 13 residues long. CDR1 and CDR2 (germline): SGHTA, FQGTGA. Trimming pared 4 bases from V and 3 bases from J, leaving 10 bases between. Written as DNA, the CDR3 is TGTGCCAGCAGCTCAGGAGGGGGCTACGAGCAGTACTTC. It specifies CASSSGGGYEQYF.

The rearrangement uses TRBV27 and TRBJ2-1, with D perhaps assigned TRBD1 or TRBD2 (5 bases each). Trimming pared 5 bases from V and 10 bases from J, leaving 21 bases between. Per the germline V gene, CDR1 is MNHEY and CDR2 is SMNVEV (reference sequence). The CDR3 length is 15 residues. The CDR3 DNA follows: TGTGCCAGCAGTCCCCCGGGGCAGCCAGTGCGGGAGCAGTTCTTC. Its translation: CASSPPGQPVREQFF.

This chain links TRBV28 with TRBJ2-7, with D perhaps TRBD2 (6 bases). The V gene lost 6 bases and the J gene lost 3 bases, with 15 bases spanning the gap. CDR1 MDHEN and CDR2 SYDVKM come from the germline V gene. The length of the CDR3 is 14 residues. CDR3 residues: CASRSDGLFYEQYF. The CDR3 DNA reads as TGTGCCAGCAGGAGTGACGGACTATTCTACGAGCAGTACTTC. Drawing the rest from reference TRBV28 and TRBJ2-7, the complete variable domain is DVKVTQSSRYLVKRTGEKVFLECVQDMDHENMFWYRQDPGLGLRLIYFSYDVKMKEKGDIPEGYSVSREKKERFSLILESASTNQTSMYLCASRSDGLFYEQYFGPGTRLTVT.

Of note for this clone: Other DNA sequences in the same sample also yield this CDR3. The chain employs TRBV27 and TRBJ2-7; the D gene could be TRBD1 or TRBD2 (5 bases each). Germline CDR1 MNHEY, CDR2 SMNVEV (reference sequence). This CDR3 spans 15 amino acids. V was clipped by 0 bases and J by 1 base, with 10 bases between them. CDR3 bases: TGTGCCAGCAGTTTATCGCCGGGGCCTTCCTACGAGCAGTACTTC. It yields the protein CASSLSPGPSYEQYF.

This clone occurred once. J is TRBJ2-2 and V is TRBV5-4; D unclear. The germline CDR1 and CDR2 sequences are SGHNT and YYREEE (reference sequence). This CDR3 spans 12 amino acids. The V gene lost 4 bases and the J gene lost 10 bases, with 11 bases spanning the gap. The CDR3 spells CASSEESEELFF. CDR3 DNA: TGTGCCAGCAGCGAGGAATCTGAGGAGCTGTTTTTT.